The subject of this entry is one T cell receptor (beta chain). Per the authors' pipeline: Reference gene primer amplification yielded estimated nucleated cell counts. Clones were read by immunoSEQ multiplex PCR, and TCRdb kept only the in-frame ones, dropping some. V, J and clone size derive from that table, while D and trimming were established from the DNA sequence. The table includes under 45,000 clones, 87% detected once. The data are from a study of blood T cell repertoires in COVID-19. Overall study: Researchers got acute and convalescent COVID-19 samples from the United States, Italy and Spain. Nucleic acid was either cDNA or gDNA, and it came from T cells, B-cell-depleted T cells, or PBMCs.

The CDR3 sequence is 16 residues long. V lost 4 bases and J lost 0, with 13 bases in between. Germline V gene lookup returns CDR1 SGHRS and CDR2 YFSETQ. This sequence joins TRBV5-1 and TRBJ2-2, with a possible D match to TRBD2 (6 bases). The material sequenced was peripheral blood. This TCR was sampled from a man older than 75 with active COVID-19. CDR3 sequence reads: CASSLLALSNTGELFF. DNA of the CDR3: TGCGCCAGCAGCCTTCTAGCGCTCTCGAACACCGGGGAGCTGTTTTTT.